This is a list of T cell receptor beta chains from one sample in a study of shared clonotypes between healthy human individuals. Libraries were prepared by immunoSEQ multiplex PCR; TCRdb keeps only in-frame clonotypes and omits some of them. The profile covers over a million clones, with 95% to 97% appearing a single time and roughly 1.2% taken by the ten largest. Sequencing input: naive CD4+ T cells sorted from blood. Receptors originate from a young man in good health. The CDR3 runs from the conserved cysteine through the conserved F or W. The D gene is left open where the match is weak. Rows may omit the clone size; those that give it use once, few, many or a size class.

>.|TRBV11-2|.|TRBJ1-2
CASSLGEGWTYGYTF
TGTGCCAGCAGCTTAGGTGAGGGCTGGACCTATGGCTACACCTTC
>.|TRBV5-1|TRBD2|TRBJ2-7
CASSLGRGVTYEQYF
TGCGCCAGCAGCTTGGGTCGGGGGGTGACCTACGAGCAGTACTTC
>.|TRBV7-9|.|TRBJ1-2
CASSLTFSQGYGSYGYTF
TGTGCCAGCAGCTTAACCTTCTCACAGGGCTATGGTAGCTATGGCTACACCTTC
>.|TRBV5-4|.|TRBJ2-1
CASSQSGEGGRQFF
TGTGCCAGCAGCCAGTCAGGGGAGGGGGGACGGCAGTTCTTC
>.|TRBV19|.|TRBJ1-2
CASSIGNGNNYGYTF
TGTGCCAGTAGTATAGGTAACGGAAATAACTATGGCTACACCTTC
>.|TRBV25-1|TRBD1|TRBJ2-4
CASSEQGAGTGIQYF
TGTGCCAGCAGTGAACAGGGGGCCGGGACGGGCATTCAGTACTTC
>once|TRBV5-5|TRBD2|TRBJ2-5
CASSLIAGAGETQYF
TGTGCCAGCAGCTTAATAGCGGGAGCGGGGGAGACCCAGTACTTC
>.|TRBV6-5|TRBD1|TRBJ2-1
CASRARDRPYNEQFF
TGTGCCAGCAGAGCCCGGGACAGACCCTACAATGAGCAGTTCTTC
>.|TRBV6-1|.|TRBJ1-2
CASSNRDAGYTF
TGTGCCAGCAGCAACAGGGACGCCGGCTACACCTTC
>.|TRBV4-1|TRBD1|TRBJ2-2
CASSQDRGTGGPGELFF
TGCGCCAGCAGCCAAGATCGGGGGACAGGGGGTCCCGGGGAGCTGTTTTTT
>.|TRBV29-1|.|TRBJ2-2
CSVGLGSGTGELFF
TGCAGCGTTGGGTTAGGTAGCGGCACCGGGGAGCTGTTTTTT
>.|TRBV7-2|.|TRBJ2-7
CASSFPQAPYEQYF
TGTGCCAGCAGCTTTCCTCAGGCTCCCTACGAGCAGTACTTC
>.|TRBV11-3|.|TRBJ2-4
CASSSKGLAKNIQYF
TGTGCCAGCAGCTCAAAAGGGCTAGCCAAAAACATTCAGTACTTC
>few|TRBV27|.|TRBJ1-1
CASMGVMNTEAFF
TGTGCCAGCATGGGAGTCATGAACACTGAAGCTTTCTTT
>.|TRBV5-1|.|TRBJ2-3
CASSLGGTDTQYF
TGCGCCAGCAGCTTGGGTGGCACAGATACGCAGTATTTT
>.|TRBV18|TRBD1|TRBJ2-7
CASGPGTGSYEQYF
TGTGCCAGCGGCCCCGGGACAGGGTCCTACGAGCAGTACTTC
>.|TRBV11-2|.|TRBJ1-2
CASSLGRGGFNYGYTF
TGTGCCAGCAGCTTGGGTAGGGGAGGGTTTAACTATGGCTACACCTTC
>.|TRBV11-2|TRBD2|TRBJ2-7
CASSLGLAGPYEQYF
TGTGCCAGCAGCTTAGGACTAGCGGGACCTTACGAGCAGTACTTC
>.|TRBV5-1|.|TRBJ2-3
CASGGQRTDTQYF
TGCGCCAGCGGAGGACAGCGCACAGATACGCAGTATTTT
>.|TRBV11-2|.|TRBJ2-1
CASTRLIGASLYNEQFF
TGTGCCAGCACTCGCCTCATCGGGGCTTCCCTCTACAATGAGCAGTTCTTC
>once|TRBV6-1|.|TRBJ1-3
CASSGIGAGNTIYF
TGTGCCAGCAGTGGGATTGGTGCTGGAAACACCATATATTTT
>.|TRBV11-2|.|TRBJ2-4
CASSLMGSGKNIQYF
TGTGCCAGCAGCTTAATGGGGTCGGGAAAAAACATTCAGTACTTC
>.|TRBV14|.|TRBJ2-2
CASSQDVWNTGELFF
TGTGCCAGCAGCCAAGATGTCTGGAACACCGGGGAGCTGTTTTTT
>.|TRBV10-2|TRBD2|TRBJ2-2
CAAFDRTSGGGTGELFF
TGCGCCGCGTTCGACCGGACTAGCGGAGGAGGCACCGGGGAGCTGTTTTTT
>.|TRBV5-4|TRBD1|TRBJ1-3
CASSSGTGGGNTIYF
TGTGCCAGCAGCTCCGGGACAGGGGGCGGGAACACCATATATTTT
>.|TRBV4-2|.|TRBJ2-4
CASSRGTEGIQYF
TGTGCCAGCAGCCGAGGGACCGAAGGTATTCAGTACTTC
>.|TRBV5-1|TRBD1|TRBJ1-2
CASSPDRGGYGYTF
TGCGCCAGCAGTCCGGACAGGGGTGGCTATGGCTACACCTTC
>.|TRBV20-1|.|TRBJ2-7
CSAKLGEQYF
TGCAGTGCAAAGTTGGGAGAGCAGTACTTC
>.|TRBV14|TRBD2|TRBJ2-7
CASSLYPGLAKYEQYF
TGTGCCAGCAGCCTTTACCCGGGACTAGCAAAATACGAGCAGTACTTC
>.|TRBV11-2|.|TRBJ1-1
CASSSGQPNTEAFF
TGTGCCAGCAGCTCTGGACAACCGAACACTGAAGCTTTCTTT
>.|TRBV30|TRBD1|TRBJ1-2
CAWNNRGKGDYGYTF
TGTGCCTGGAACAACAGGGGAAAGGGAGACTATGGCTACACCTTC
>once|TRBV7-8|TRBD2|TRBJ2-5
CASSQGASGLRETQYF
TGTGCCAGCAGTCAAGGGGCTAGCGGGCTCCGGGAGACCCAGTACTTC
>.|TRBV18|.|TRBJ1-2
CASSPLDRANYGYTF
TGTGCCAGCTCACCACTCGACAGAGCTAACTATGGCTACACCTTC
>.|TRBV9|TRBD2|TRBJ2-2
CASSGGLADPNTGELFF
TGTGCCAGCAGCGGGGGACTAGCGGACCCGAACACCGGGGAGCTGTTTTTT
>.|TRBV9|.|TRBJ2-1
CASSSRNERGSSYNEQFF
TGTGCCAGCAGTTCCCGAAATGAACGGGGGAGCTCCTACAATGAGCAGTTCTTC
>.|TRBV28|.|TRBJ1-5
CASSLRLYGNQPQHF
TGTGCCAGCAGTTTAAGGCTATATGGGAATCAGCCCCAGCATTTT
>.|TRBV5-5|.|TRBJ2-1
CASSLTGDSYNEQFF
TGTGCCAGCAGCTTGACGGGTGACTCCTACAATGAGCAGTTCTTC
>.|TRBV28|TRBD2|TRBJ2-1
CASSSGMGLSSYNEQFF
TGTGCCAGCAGTAGCGGGATGGGCTTGAGCTCCTACAATGAGCAGTTCTTC
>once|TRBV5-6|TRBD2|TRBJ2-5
CASSSDLISGSFETQYF
TGTGCCAGCAGCTCGGACCTAATTAGCGGGAGTTTTGAGACCCAGTACTTC
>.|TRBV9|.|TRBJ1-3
CASSVAGSGNTIYF
TGTGCCAGCAGCGTAGCTGGCTCTGGAAACACCATATATTTT
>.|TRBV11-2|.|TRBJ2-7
CASSLVLDGYARQLYEQYF
TGTGCCAGCAGCTTAGTTCTGGATGGTTATGCGAGACAGCTCTACGAGCAGTACTTC
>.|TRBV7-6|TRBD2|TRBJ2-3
CASSLGTSGPLGADTQYF
TGTGCCAGCAGCTTAGGGACTAGCGGACCTCTGGGAGCAGATACGCAGTATTTT
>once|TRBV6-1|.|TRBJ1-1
CASLGQGMTEAFF
TGTGCCAGCTTGGGTCAGGGTATGACTGAAGCTTTCTTT
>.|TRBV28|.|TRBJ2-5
CASNWDHARETQYF
TGTGCCAGCAATTGGGACCATGCTCGGGAGACCCAGTACTTC
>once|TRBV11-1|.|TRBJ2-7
CASTPGAGRYEQYF
TGTGCCAGCACCCCTGGGGCAGGGCGTTACGAGCAGTACTTC
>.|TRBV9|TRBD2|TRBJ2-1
CASSVGLAASSYNEQFF
TGTGCCAGCAGCGTAGGCCTAGCGGCGAGCTCCTACAATGAGCAGTTCTTC
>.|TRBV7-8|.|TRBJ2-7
CASSLANGPLLTTGANEQYF
TGTGCCAGCAGCTTAGCGAACGGGCCCCTCTTAACGACCGGGGCTAACGAGCAGTACTTC